This TCR beta chain was recovered during a study of technical replicates of blood from a handful of donors. This table comes from immunoSEQ multiplex PCR, and its TCRdb copy is limited to in-frame clones, with some not included. The table has about 53,000 clones, about 86% seen once. Germline V lookup: CDR1 SGHTA, CDR2 FQGTGA. J gave up 0 bases and V 5 bases, and 4 bases lay outside the gene matches. The CDR3 consists of 15 residues. Input material: PBMCs. This TCR was recovered from a human donor in good health. Some clones in this sample may be carry-over from other donors' samples. The rearrangement links TRBV7-3 to TRBJ2-3; the match to TRBD2 covers 8 bases. For the CDR3, the DNA is TGTGCCAGCAGCCAACAGCGGGAGAGCACAGATACGCAGTATTTT. Translated, it gives CASSQQRESTDTQYF.